The rows below give T cell receptor beta chains drawn from one sample of a study of cytomegalovirus exposure and HLA in healthy donors. Sequencing was performed with immunoSEQ multiplex PCR; in TCRdb, only in-frame clones are kept and a portion is missing. The sample shows 50,000 to 70,000 clones, 77% of them seen only once. The source material was PBMCs. These receptors were obtained from a female donor in good health and CMV-seronegative. Each CDR3 is given with its conserved first and last residue. The D gene is left open where the match is weak. A clone size is listed for some rows: how often the clone was seen (once, few, many), or a class if it is expanded.

cdr3_aa	cdr3_nt	v_call	j_call	d_call	clone_size
CASSLGQTGELFF	TGTGCCAGCAGCTTAGGGCAGACCGGGGAGCTGTTTTTT	TRBV7-9	TRBJ2-2	NA	few
CASSLGGLGGVTEAFF	TGTGCCAGCAGCTTGGGGGGTTTGGGAGGGGTCACTGAAGCTTTCTTT	TRBV7-2	TRBJ1-1	NA	NA
CASGLVYPPTEEYETQYF	TGTGCTAGTGGTTTGGTATACCCGCCCACGGAGGAGTACGAGACCCAGTACTTC	TRBV12-5	TRBJ2-5	NA	NA
CASMKQGPDTQYF	TGTGCCAGCATGAAACAGGGCCCAGATACGCAGTATTTT	TRBV6-5	TRBJ2-3	NA	NA
CAWSGQGIRSYEQYF	TGTGCCTGGAGTGGACAGGGGATCAGATCCTACGAGCAGTACTTC	TRBV30	TRBJ2-7	TRBD1	NA
CASRSPGQMNYGYTF	TGCGCCAGCAGATCACCGGGACAGATGAACTATGGCTACACCTTC	TRBV23-1	TRBJ1-2	TRBD1	NA
CASSPNLAGASNTGELFF	TGTGCCAGCTCACCGAATCTAGCGGGGGCCTCGAACACCGGGGAGCTGTTTTTT	TRBV18	TRBJ2-2	TRBD2	NA
CASKKTGGAYEQYF	TGTGCCAGCAAGAAGACAGGGGGCGCCTACGAGCAGTACTTC	TRBV6-1	TRBJ2-7	TRBD1	NA
CASSLGLAGLRNEQFF	TGTGCCAGCAGCCTTGGACTAGCGGGGCTTAGAAATGAGCAGTTCTTC	TRBV28	TRBJ2-1	TRBD2	NA
CASTSRGVHGSSTDTQYF	TGTGCCAGCACCTCCCGGGGGGTTCACGGTTCTAGCACAGATACGCAGTATTTT	TRBV21-1	TRBJ2-3	NA	NA
CASSQDSDSSHGTNVLTF	TGCGCCAGCAGCCAAGATTCGGACAGTTCCCACGGGACCAACGTCCTGACTTTC	TRBV4-1	TRBJ2-6	NA	NA
CASSTPGSGNTIYF	TGTGCCAGCAGCACCCCAGGCTCTGGAAACACCATATATTTT	TRBV28	TRBJ1-3	NA	NA
CASSKTGGNQPQHF	TGTGCCAGCAGCAAGACAGGGGGCAATCAGCCCCAGCATTTT	TRBV11-2	TRBJ1-5	TRBD1	NA
CASSQSGDTNYGYTF	TGCGCCAGCAGCCAATCAGGGGACACTAACTATGGCTACACCTTC	TRBV5-1	TRBJ1-2	NA	NA
CASIPGALNTEAFF	TGTGCCAGCATCCCTGGGGCCCTGAACACTGAAGCTTTCTTT	TRBV7-9	TRBJ1-1	NA	NA
CASSARTASGNTIYF	TGTGCCAGCAGCGCTAGGACAGCCTCTGGAAACACCATATATTTT	TRBV9	TRBJ1-3	NA	NA
CARKGASDTQYF	TGTGCCAGAAAGGGGGCCTCAGATACGCAGTATTTT	TRBV28	TRBJ2-3	TRBD1	NA
CASSARQGTGEQYF	TGTGCCAGCAGCGCCCGACAGGGTACGGGCGAGCAGTACTTC	TRBV7-2	TRBJ2-7	TRBD1	NA
CASSTGQIQETQYF	TGTGCCAGTAGTACGGGACAGATCCAAGAGACCCAGTACTTC	TRBV19	TRBJ2-5	TRBD1	NA
CAWSVGGIGNQPQHF	TGTGCCTGGAGTGTGGGAGGGATTGGCAATCAGCCCCAGCATTTT	TRBV30	TRBJ1-5	NA	once
CASSLFGGRDTDMQYF	TGCGCCAGCAGCTTGTTTGGCGGGAGGGACACAGATATGCAGTATTTT	TRBV5-1	TRBJ2-3	TRBD2	NA
CAWRLAGTDTQYF	TGTGCCTGGAGACTAGCGGGCACAGATACGCAGTATTTT	TRBV30	TRBJ2-3	TRBD2	NA
CASSAGSAGSYEQYF	TGTGCCAGCAGTGCGGGGTCAGCGGGCTCCTACGAGCAGTACTTC	TRBV25-1	TRBJ2-7	NA	NA
CASSTTSGRANEQFF	TGTGCCAGCAGCACGACTAGCGGGAGGGCCAATGAGCAGTTCTTC	TRBV7-9	TRBJ2-1	TRBD2	NA
CASSLNRGYGYTF	TGTGCCAGCAGTTTAAACAGGGGTTATGGCTACACCTTC	TRBV27	TRBJ1-2	TRBD1	few
CASGVRWGRRALMNTEAFF	TGCGCCAGTGGCGTAAGATGGGGGCGCAGGGCCCTCATGAACACTGAAGCTTTCTTT	TRBV5-1	TRBJ1-1	NA	NA
CARLGTSGGKRDTQYF	TGTGCCAGACTGGGGACTAGCGGGGGGAAGCGAGATACGCAGTATTTT	TRBV5-3	TRBJ2-3	TRBD2	NA
CASSLGQANTEAFF	TGTGCCAGCAGCTTGGGACAGGCGAACACTGAAGCTTTCTTT	TRBV5-6	TRBJ1-1	NA	NA
CASSLGGVEQYF	TGTGCCAGCAGTCTCGGGGGAGTCGAGCAGTACTTC	TRBV27	TRBJ2-7	NA	NA
CASSRIRDRVFGNTIYF	TGTGCCAGCTCACGAATCCGGGACAGGGTTTTTGGAAACACCATATATTTT	TRBV18	TRBJ1-3	TRBD1	NA
CASSPYSGSLSYEQYF	TGTGCCAGCAGTCCGTATAGCGGGAGTCTTTCCTACGAGCAGTACTTC	TRBV28	TRBJ2-7	TRBD2	NA
CSVEVWDRDYEQYF	TGCAGCGTTGAAGTGTGGGACAGGGACTACGAGCAGTACTTC	TRBV29-1	TRBJ2-7	TRBD1	NA
CASSFNRDTGTDTQYF	TGTGCCAGCTCATTTAACCGGGACACTGGCACAGATACGCAGTATTTT	TRBV18	TRBJ2-3	NA	NA
CASSLQRGALYEQYF	TGTGCCAGCAGCTTGCAGCGGGGGGCACTTTACGAGCAGTACTTC	TRBV7-2	TRBJ2-7	TRBD2	NA
CASSLGQGEKLFF	TGTGCCAGCAGTCTCGGACAGGGGGAAAAACTGTTTTTT	TRBV6-1	TRBJ1-4	TRBD1	NA
CASSLVRRGIQHNEQFF	TGTGCCAGCAGCTTGGTAAGACGGGGGATTCAACACAATGAGCAGTTCTTC	TRBV5-8	TRBJ2-1	NA	few
CASSIFGQVPSYEQYF	TGTGCCAGTAGTATTTTCGGACAGGTACCCTCCTACGAGCAGTACTTC	TRBV19	TRBJ2-7	TRBD1	NA
CASSQEPGTSYNEQYF	TGTGCCAGCAGCCAAGAACCCGGGACTAGCTACAACGAGCAGTACTTC	TRBV4-2	TRBJ2-7	TRBD2	NA
CASSYRSTYEQYF	TGTGCCAGCAGTTATCGGAGTACCTACGAGCAGTACTTC	TRBV27	TRBJ2-7	NA	NA
CAWSLTGGYEAGYTF	TGTGCCTGGAGTCTAACAGGGGGCTATGAGGCGGGCTACACCTTC	TRBV30	TRBJ1-2	TRBD1	few
CASSLGGGAGVNTEAFF	TGCGCCAGCAGCTTGGGCGGGGGGGCTGGTGTGAACACTGAAGCTTTCTTT	TRBV5-1	TRBJ1-1	NA	NA
CASSWGRGETQYF	TGTGCCAGCAGTTGGGGGCGTGGGGAGACCCAGTACTTC	TRBV27	TRBJ2-5	NA	few
CASSDGPRHSVDTEAFF	TGTGCCAGCAGTGACGGTCCAAGACACTCTGTCGACACTGAAGCTTTCTTT	TRBV6-1	TRBJ1-1	NA	NA
CASSWTGYPREITF	TGTGCCAGCTCCTGGACAGGGTACCCGCGGGAGATCACCTTC	TRBV18	TRBJ1-2	TRBD1	NA
CASSRGGGVSGDEQFF	TGTGCCAGCAGTCGCGGAGGCGGAGTCTCAGGCGATGAGCAGTTCTTC	TRBV28	TRBJ2-1	NA	NA
CASRTLANYVYTF	TGTGCCAGCAGGACGCTGGCTAACTATGTCTACACCTTC	TRBV27	TRBJ1-2	NA	once
CAWTWTGGNQPQHF	TGTGCCTGGACCTGGACAGGGGGCAATCAGCCCCAGCATTTT	TRBV30	TRBJ1-5	TRBD1	NA
CASRSGQGGSPLHF	TGTGCCAGCAGAAGCGGACAGGGAGGTTCACCCCTCCACTTT	TRBV5-4	TRBJ1-6	TRBD1	NA
CASRGTAGGWSNQPQHF	TGTGCCAGCAGGGGGACGGCAGGGGGCTGGAGCAATCAGCCCCAGCATTTT	TRBV28	TRBJ1-5	TRBD1	NA
CASSQEEGLLYGYTF	TGCGCCAGCAGCCAAGAAGAGGGTCTGTTATATGGCTACACCTTC	TRBV4-1	TRBJ1-2	NA	once
CSVGKDSADTQYF	TGCAGCGTTGGGAAGGACTCGGCGGATACGCAGTATTTT	TRBV29-1	TRBJ2-3	NA	NA
CASSSSAGTSGNTIYF	TGTGCCAGCAGCTCCAGCGCGGGGACCTCTGGAAACACCATATATTTT	TRBV11-2	TRBJ1-3	NA	NA
CASSPSGQEQYF	TGCGCCAGCAGCCCCTCGGGACAGGAGCAGTACTTC	TRBV5-1	TRBJ2-7	TRBD1	NA
CASSLRGLAEAQETQYF	TGTGCCAGCAGTTTAAGAGGGCTAGCGGAAGCCCAAGAGACCCAGTACTTC	TRBV28	TRBJ2-5	TRBD2	NA
CASSPLTGQKNTGELFF	TGTGCCAGCAGCCCCCTGACAGGACAGAAAAACACCGGGGAGCTGTTTTTT	TRBV7-9	TRBJ2-2	NA	NA